This T cell receptor (beta chain) was observed in a study of shared clonotypes between healthy human individuals. Clones were sequenced by immunoSEQ multiplex PCR, and TCRdb holds only the in-frame ones, with some missing. The table includes more than 2 million clones, almost 96% detected once. Germline CDR1 and CDR2: SGHVS and FQNEAQ. V lost 1 base and J 0 bases, leaving 9 bases between the germline ends. This CDR3 spans 15 amino acids. V usage is TRBV7-8 and J usage is TRBJ1-2; no firm D call. The sequence was obtained from a man younger than 35 in good health. Sample: naive CD4+ T cells sorted from blood. Sample subset: CD45RA+ positively selected. CDR3 loop: CASSLVRASNYGYTF. CDR3 bases: TGTGCCAGCAGCTTAGTGCGGGCGTCTAACTATGGCTACACCTTC. Using reference TRBV7-8 and TRBJ1-2 for the parts outside the CDR3, the full variable domain is GAGVSQSPRYKVAKRGQDVALRCDPISGHVSLFWYQQALGQGPEFLTYFQNEAQLDKSGLPSDRFFAERPEGSVSTLKIQRTQQEDSAVYLCASSLVRASNYGYTFGSGTRLTVV.